What follows are 31 T cell receptor beta chains derived from one specimen sequenced in a study of blood T cell repertoires in COVID-19 (dated by TCRdb to the early 2020s). The library was produced with the immunoSEQ multiplex PCR assay. The immuneACCESS repertoire file appears here via TCRdb, limited to in-frame rearrangements. These files lack a portion of the clones; in checked studies, under half of the deficit traces to unresolved V genes, and the cause of the others is not known. Recorded for this sample are around 330,000 clones; 70% to 90% of them occurred a single time. The ten top clones hold 1.6% of the sample. Sequencing was performed on peripheral blood. All receptors derive from a woman in her twenties or thirties with COVID-19, enrolled during active disease.

CDR3 in amino acids: CAINTGVETDTQYF. In nucleotides, the CDR3 is TGTGCCATCAATACAGGGGTCGAGACAGATACGCAGTATTTT. The gene calls are TRBV10-3 and TRBJ2-3; 7 bases map to TRBD1. CDR3 length: 14 residues. The trim removed 7 bases at V and 3 bases at J, leaving 7 bases unmatched. Looked up from germline, CDR1 is ENHRY and CDR2 is SYGVKD.

V gene TRBV5-1 combines with J gene TRBJ1-5; a weak D match, TRBD1 (5 bases). V lost 3 bases, J lost 6 bases, and 19 bases lay in between. The CDR3 has 16 residues. CDR1 and CDR2 (germline): SGHRS, YFSETQ. CDR3 DNA sequence: TGCGCCAGCAGCTCCCCGGACAAGAGTACAGCTCAGCCCCAGCATTTT. Translated: CASSSPDKSTAQPQHF.

The rearrangement links TRBV30 to TRBJ2-3, with 10 bases matching TRBD2. Germline CDR1 GTSNPN, CDR2 SVGIG (reference sequence). The CDR3 contains 14 residues. J was trimmed by 1 base and V by 8 bases; bases with no gene match: 6. The CDR3 spells CAKTSGLGTDTQYF. The CDR3 nucleotides are TGTGCCAAGACTAGCGGGCTTGGCACAGATACGCAGTATTTT. Combining the CDR3 with reference TRBV30 and TRBJ2-3 gives the whole variable domain SQTIHQWPATLVQPVGSPLSLECTVEGTSNPNLYWYRQAAGRGLQLLFYSVGIGQISSEVPQNLSASRPQDRQFILSSKKLLLSDSGFYLCAKTSGLGTDTQYFGPGTRLTVL.

The CDR3 protein is CASSRQGYGYTF. Here the CDR3 DNA reads TGTGCCAGCAGTCGTCAGGGTTATGGCTACACCTTC. This chain connects TRBV28 to TRBJ1-2; D might be TRBD1 (5 bases). V was pared by 5 bases and J by 5 bases, with 9 bases between. This CDR3 contains 12 residues. Germline V gene data show CDR1 as MDHEN and CDR2 as SYDVKM.

The V and J genes are TRBV18 and TRBJ2-2; possible D gene TRBD1, 5 bases. CDR3 length: 14 residues. Germline V gives CDR1 KGHSH, CDR2 LQKENI. Deletions cut 4 bases from V and 2 bases from J, with 8 bases between. DNA for the CDR3: TGTGCCAGCTCACTACAGGAAAACACCGGGGAGCTGTTTTTT. Its translation: CASSLQENTGELFF.

V and J are TRBV6-5 and TRBJ1-2, with D possibly TRBD1 on 6 matching bases. The CDR3 spans 12 residues. V lost 7 bases to trimming and J lost 5 bases, with 11 bases between them. Germline values: CDR1 MNHEY, CDR2 SVGAGI. CDR3 sequence reads: CASMRTEYGYTF. For the CDR3, the DNA is TGTGCCAGCATGCGGACAGAGTATGGCTACACCTTC.

V usage is TRBV7-2 and J usage is TRBJ2-1; 9 nucleotides match TRBD1. CDR3 size: 15 residues. J was trimmed by 9 bases and V by 5 bases; bases with no gene match: 11. In germline, CDR1 is SGHTA, CDR2 FQGNSA. CDR3 sequence: CASSLDRGVVSEQFF. The CDR3 nucleotides read TGTGCCAGCAGCCTCGACAGGGGGGTGGTAAGTGAGCAGTTCTTC. Supplemented by reference TRBV7-2 and TRBJ2-1, the full variable domain reads GAGVSQSPSNKVTEKGKDVELRCDPISGHTALYWYRQSLGQGLEFLIYFQGNSAPDKSGLPSDRFSAERTGGSVSTLTIQRTQQEDSAVYLCASSLDRGVVSEQFFGPGTRLTVL.

This clone was observed once. The rearrangement uses TRBV19 and TRBJ1-5, with TRBD1 matching over 8 bases. Germline loops: CDR1 LNHDA, CDR2 SQIVND (reference sequence). V lost 7 bases, J lost 8 bases, and 10 bases stayed unmatched. The CDR3 runs 14 residues. The DNA of the CDR3 is TGTGCCAGTATGGTGGCAGGGGGCGTAAAGCCCCAGCATTTT. Protein sequence: CASMVAGGVKPQHF.

The sample holds one count of this clone. The CDR3 protein is CASSHRPDEQYF. The CDR3, as DNA: TGTGCCAGCAGCCACAGACCCGACGAGCAGTACTTC. V gene TRBV6-6 combines with J gene TRBJ2-7; no firm D call. This CDR3 region has 12 residues. V was trimmed by 6 bases and J by 5 bases, leaving 11 bases between them. CDR1 MNHNY and CDR2 SVGAGI come from the germline V gene (reference sequence).

On this clone: Other DNA sequences in the same sample also yield this CDR3. CDR3 in amino acids: CASGTGGQPQHF. The CDR3 DNA reads TGTGCCAGCGGGACAGGGGGACAGCCCCAGCATTTT. V and J are TRBV19 and TRBJ1-5, with 11 bases identical to TRBD1. The V segment lost 9 bases and the J segment 7 bases; nucleotides outside the gene matches: 2. The CDR3 consists of 12 residues. Germline V gene sequence: CDR1 LNHDA, CDR2 SQIVND (reference sequence).

The chain combines TRBV30 with TRBJ2-3, with 11 bases that match TRBD2. V shed 2 bases, J shed 11 bases, and the junction held 3 bases outside the gene matches. The CDR3 is 12 residues long. Germline CDR1 and CDR2: GTSNPN and SVGIG (reference sequence). CDR3 sequence reads: CAWSPTSGGQYF. The CDR3, as DNA: TGTGCCTGGAGTCCCACTAGCGGGGGGCAGTATTTT.

The chain uses TRBV4-2 and TRBJ2-1, with D tentatively TRBD2 (5 bases). CDR3 length equals 14 residues. Germline values: CDR1 LGHNA, CDR2 YNFKEQ. The V end was cut by 0 bases, the J end by 3 bases, with 6 bases between. CDR3 sequence reads: CASSQEGSYNEQFF. As DNA, the CDR3 is TGTGCCAGCAGCCAAGAAGGGAGCTACAATGAGCAGTTCTTC.

The V gene is TRBV4-1, the J gene TRBJ1-6; D is unclear. CDR1 is MGHRA, CDR2 YSYEKL, per germline. CDR3 size: 15 residues. Trimming removed 1 base at V and 6 bases at J, with 10 bases between. CDR3 nucleotide sequence: TGCGCCAGCAGCCAAGCTGTAGTAATTAATTCACCCCTCCACTTT. It codes for CASSQAVVINSPLHF.

V and J are TRBV15 and TRBJ1-6; 10 bases map to TRBD1. The germline gives CDR1 LNHNV, CDR2 YYDKDF (reference sequence). This CDR3 contains 16 residues. With 4 bases clipped from V and 3 bases from J, the junction kept 3 bases outside the gene matches. This chain's CDR3 is CATSNRDRGYNSPLHF. The DNA of the CDR3 is TGTGCCACCAGCAACCGGGACAGGGGCTATAATTCACCCCTCCACTTT.

The rearrangement links TRBV11-1 to TRBJ1-1; D unresolved. The CDR3 is 13 amino acids. Trimming shortened V by 0 bases and J by 4 bases, and 6 bases separated the two germline ends. CDR1 and CDR2 from the germline V gene are SGHAT and FQDESV (reference sequence). The CDR3 loop is CASSLAESTEAFF. As DNA, the CDR3 is TGTGCCAGCAGCTTAGCTGAGAGCACTGAAGCTTTCTTT.

This rearrangement joins TRBV2 to TRBJ2-7, with TRBD1 as a possible D gene (6 bases). The V gene lost 6 bases and the J gene lost 4 bases, with 10 bases spanning the gap. Germline-derived CDR1 and CDR2 are SNHLY and FYNNEI. This CDR3 has 12 amino acids. The CDR3 here is CASSIQGYEQYF. CDR3 in DNA: TGTGCCAGCAGCATACAGGGATACGAGCAGTACTTC.

V gene TRBV12-5 combines with J gene TRBJ1-3; D remains ambiguous. Germline assignment: CDR1 LGHNT and CDR2 FRNRAP. The CDR3 totals 14 residues. Trimming stripped 2 bases from V and 1 base from J, with 6 bases between. The CDR3 loop reads CASGLIPSGNTIYF. The CDR3 nucleotides read TGTGCTAGTGGTTTGATTCCTTCTGGAAACACCATATATTTT.

This CDR3 is CASSNRDRFANTEAFF. CDR3 nucleotides: TGTGCCAGCAGTAACCGGGACAGATTTGCGAACACTGAAGCTTTCTTT. The V gene is TRBV2, the J gene TRBJ1-1; 7 bases are shared with TRBD1. From germline, CDR1 is SNHLY and CDR2 FYNNEI. With 5 bases clipped from V and 1 base from J, the junction kept 10 bases outside the gene matches. The CDR3 is 16 amino acids.

This clone was seen once. This chain joins TRBV6-1 and TRBJ2-4, with D perhaps matching TRBD2 (6 bases). V lost 2 bases and J 6 bases, leaving 8 bases between the germline ends. Germline V gene data show CDR1 as MNHNS and CDR2 as SASEGT. The CDR3 spans 13 residues. The CDR3 sequence is CASSEPGLNIQYF. Written as DNA, the CDR3 is TGTGCCAGCAGTGAACCGGGACTAAACATTCAGTACTTC.

The rearrangement joins TRBV6-6 to TRBJ2-1; TRBD1 matches at 12 bases. Germline V gene sequence: CDR1 MNHNY, CDR2 SVGAGI (reference sequence). The CDR3 runs to 15 residues. The J segment lost 9 bases and the V segment lost 11 bases, leaving 14 bases of the junction unmatched. CDR3 protein: CAARGWDRGLGEQFF. The CDR3 nucleotides read TGTGCCGCCAGGGGTTGGGACAGGGGGCTTGGTGAGCAGTTCTTC.

The chain has TRBV28 and TRBJ1-6, with 8 bases identical to TRBD1. Trimming removed 6 bases from V and 8 bases from J; junction bases left unmatched: 15. The CDR3 is 17 residues long. From germline, CDR1 is MDHEN and CDR2 SYDVKM. The CDR3 DNA sequence: TGTGCCAGCAGACCAGCTAGGACAGGGAGGTATGATTCACCCCTCCACTTT. Its translation: CASRPARTGRYDSPLHF.

The chain is built from TRBV19 and TRBJ1-5; D might be TRBD1 (6 bases). Germline-derived CDR1 and CDR2 are LNHDA and SQIVND (reference sequence). Deletions cut 0 bases from V and 14 bases from J, with 11 bases between. CDR3 length: 12 residues. The CDR3, as DNA: TGTGCCAGTAGTATAGAACCAGGGGCAGAGCATTTT. Translation gives CASSIEPGAEHF.

This clone was observed once. Other DNA sequences in this sample translate to the same CDR3. V is TRBV12-3 or TRBV12-4 and J is TRBJ1-1; no clear D gene. Trimming shortened V by 4 bases and J by 1 base, and 7 bases separated the two germline ends. The CDR3 is 13 residues long. The CDR3 spells CASSSTGNTEAFF. CDR3 sequence (DNA): TGTGCCAGCAGTTCGACGGGGAACACTGAAGCTTTCTTT.

This clone showed up just a few times. The chain carries TRBV3-1 (or the pseudogene TRBV3-2) and TRBJ1-5; D possibly corresponds to TRBD1 (6 bases). The CDR3 consists of 14 residues. Per germline, CDR1 LGHDT and CDR2 YNNKEL (reference sequence). V lost 1 base, J lost 4 bases, and 8 bases lay in between. CDR3 nucleotides: TGTGCCAGCAGCCAAGGGACAGCAAATCAGCCCCAGCATTTT. Its protein is CASSQGTANQPQHF.

The rearrangement uses TRBV19 and TRBJ1-3; no reliable D call. CDR1 LNHDA and CDR2 SQIVND come from the germline V gene (reference sequence). The V gene lost 5 bases and the J gene lost 0 bases, with 8 bases spanning the gap. The CDR3 consists of 14 residues. The CDR3 DNA follows: TGTGCCAGTAGTGGCCGGGGCTCTGGAAACACCATATATTTT. This encodes CASSGRGSGNTIYF.

The rearrangement links TRBV10-3 to TRBJ2-5; D possibly corresponds to TRBD2 (5 bases). The V gene's germline CDR1 is ENHRY and CDR2 SYGVKD. CDR3 length: 13 amino acids. Trimming took off 4 bases at V and 3 bases at J, with 9 bases between the two ends. CDR3 bases: TGTGCCATCAGTGGGCAGAGGGAAGAGACCCAGTACTTC. It codes for CAISGQREETQYF.

V usage is TRBV30 and J usage is TRBJ2-2; a possible D gene is TRBD2 (7 bases). V gave up 7 bases and J gave up 2 bases, with 17 bases separating them. Germline V CDR1 and CDR2: GTSNPN, SVGIG (reference sequence). The CDR3 extends over 15 amino acids. CDR3 region: CASTRGASNTGELFF. DNA for the CDR3: TGTGCCTCCACCCGGGGGGCCTCAAACACCGGGGAGCTGTTTTTT.

The chain couples TRBV11-1 to TRBJ2-3, with TRBD2 identical over 7 bases. CDR1 SGHAT and CDR2 FQDESV come from the germline V gene (reference sequence). The J segment lost 4 bases and the V segment lost 5 bases, leaving 9 bases of the junction unmatched. The CDR3 has 15 amino acids. The CDR3 DNA follows: TGTGCCAGCAGCCCCCAGACTAGCAAGGCAGATACGCAGTATTTT. Its translation is CASSPQTSKADTQYF.

As to this clone: Different DNA sequences within this sample yield the same CDR3. The chain carries TRBV5-1 and TRBJ2-5; D is uncertain. V lost 0 bases, J lost 2 bases, and 8 bases lay in between. There are 14 residues in the CDR3. The germline gives CDR1 SGHRS, CDR2 YFSETQ. Written as DNA, the CDR3 is TGCGCCAGCAGCTTGGCAGCAGGACAAGAGACCCAGTACTTC. As protein: CASSLAAGQETQYF.

The chain is built from TRBV11-3 and TRBJ2-1; D uncertain. V was trimmed by 4 bases and J by 8 bases, leaving 15 bases between them. The germline CDR1 and CDR2 sequences are SGHNT and YENEEA. This CDR3 comprises 14 residues. Here the CDR3 DNA reads TGTGCCAGCAGCTCCCGAACATCCCCCCATGAGCAGTTCTTC. Translated: CASSSRTSPHEQFF.

V is TRBV13 and J is TRBJ1-5; TRBD1 agrees at 7 bases. The V segment lost 5 bases and the J segment 2 bases; nucleotides outside the gene matches: 18. Germline V gene data show CDR1 as PRHDT and CDR2 as FYEKMQ (reference sequence). The CDR3 is 19 amino acids. The CDR3, as DNA: TGTGCCAGCAGCCGGGTGTGGCTTACAGGGGATTATGGCAATCAGCCCCAGCATTTT. Protein product: CASSRVWLTGDYGNQPQHF.